Sequencing of this TCR beta chain was carried out in a study of T cell responses to AZD1222 COVID-19 vaccine. The CDR3 spans 14 residues. V lost 3 bases to trimming and J lost 6 bases, with 11 bases between them. CDR1 is LNHDA and CDR2 is SQIVND in the germline V gene (reference sequence). Method: immunoSEQ multiplex PCR; TCRdb's copy keeps in-frame clones and lacks some. Here the sample spans 95,000 to 100,000 clones, approximately 89% being singletons. The rearrangement uses TRBV19 and TRBJ1-4, with D tentatively TRBD1 (5 bases). The receptor's source is an adult who received the AZD1222 COVID-19 vaccine. The specimen was peripheral blood, collected 28 days after the second AZD1222 dose. This CDR3 is CASSMARGDEKLFF. The CDR3 DNA sequence: TGTGCCAGTAGTATGGCCCGGGGCGATGAAAAACTGTTTTTT.